This TCR beta chain derives from a study of cytomegalovirus exposure and HLA in healthy donors. CDR3 length: 13 amino acids. Per germline, CDR1 ENHRY and CDR2 SYGVKD. V dropped 6 bases and J dropped 5; count of bases not matched to a gene: 1. This table comes from immunoSEQ multiplex PCR, and its TCRdb copy is limited to in-frame clones, with some not included. The data hold 250,000 to 400,000 clones, with nearly 90% observed a single time. The sequence derives from a man aged 25 to 40 in good health and CMV-seronegative. Source material: PBMCs. The chain employs TRBV10-3 and TRBJ2-1; 10 bases are a match to TRBD2. The DNA for the CDR3 is TGTGCCATCAGCGGACTAGCGGACAATGAGCAGTTCTTC. This codes for CAISGLADNEQFF.